This TCR beta chain was recovered during a study of T cell repertoires in cytomegalovirus infection. TCRdb re-called the reads with MiXCR, one entry per CDR3 protein. The sample holds roughly 920,000 distinct CDR3 sequences, less than 35% seen once. As regards this clonotype: Its antigen is not identified.

Specimen: cultured CD8+ T cells from PBMCs, collected from culture after CMV antigen stimulation. This sequence originates from a human donor in good health (CMV status not recorded). Some clones in this sample may be carry-over from other donors' samples.

The CDR3 DNA follows: TGTGCCAGCAGCGCCAGTCCGGGACAGGGGGCAAACTACGAGCAGTACGTC. Amino acid sequence: CASSASPGQGANYEQYV. V is TRBV5-6 and J is TRBJ2-7; the match to TRBD1 covers 12 bases. This CDR3 comprises 17 residues. Germline CDR1 and CDR2: SGHDT and YYEEEE. V gave up 4 bases and J gave up 3 bases; unmatched junction bases: 11.